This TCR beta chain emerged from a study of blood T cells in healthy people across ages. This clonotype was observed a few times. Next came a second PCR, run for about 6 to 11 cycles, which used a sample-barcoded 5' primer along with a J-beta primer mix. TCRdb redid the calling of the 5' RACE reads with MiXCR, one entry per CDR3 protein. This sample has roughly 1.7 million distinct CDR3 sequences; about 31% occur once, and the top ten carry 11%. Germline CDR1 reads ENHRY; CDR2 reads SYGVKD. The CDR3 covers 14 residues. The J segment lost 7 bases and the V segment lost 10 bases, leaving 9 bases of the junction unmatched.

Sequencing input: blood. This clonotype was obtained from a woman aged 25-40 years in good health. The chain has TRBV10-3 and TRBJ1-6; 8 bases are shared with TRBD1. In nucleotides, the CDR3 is TGTGCCACCTTTTCTGGACAGGGCAATTCACCCCTCCACTTT. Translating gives CATFSGQGNSPLHF.